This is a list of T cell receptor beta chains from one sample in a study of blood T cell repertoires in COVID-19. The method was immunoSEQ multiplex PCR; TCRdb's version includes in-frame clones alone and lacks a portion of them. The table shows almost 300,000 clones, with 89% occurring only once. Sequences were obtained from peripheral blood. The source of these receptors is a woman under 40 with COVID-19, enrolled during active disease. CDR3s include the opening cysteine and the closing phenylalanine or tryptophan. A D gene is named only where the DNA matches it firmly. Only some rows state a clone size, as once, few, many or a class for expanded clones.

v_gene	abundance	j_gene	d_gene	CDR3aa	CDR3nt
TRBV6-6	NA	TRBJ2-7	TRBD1	CASGSQGVNYEQYF	TGTGCCAGCGGAAGCCAGGGGGTAAACTACGAGCAGTACTTC
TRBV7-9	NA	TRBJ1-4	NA	CASSLGQGQWEKLFF	TGTGCCAGCAGCTTAGGGCAGGGGCAGTGGGAAAAACTGTTTTTT
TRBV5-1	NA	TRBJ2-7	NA	CASRAVPRRRGPYEQYF	TGCGCCAGCAGGGCAGTACCTCGACGGAGGGGTCCCTACGAGCAGTACTTC
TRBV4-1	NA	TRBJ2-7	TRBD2	CASSQVDPGGYEQYF	TGCGCCAGCAGCCAAGTCGATCCGGGGGGATACGAGCAGTACTTC
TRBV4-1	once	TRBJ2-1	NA	CASSPPLGGDKFF	TGCGCCAGCAGCCCCCCCCTAGGGGGGGATAAGTTCTTC
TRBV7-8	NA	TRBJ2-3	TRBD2	CASSLSGGALSDTQYF	TGTGCCAGCAGCCTAAGCGGGGGGGCGTTATCAGATACGCAGTATTTT
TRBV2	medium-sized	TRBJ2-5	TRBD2	CASSQTSGGIRETQYF	TGTGCCAGCAGCCAAACTAGCGGGGGAATACGAGAGACCCAGTACTTC
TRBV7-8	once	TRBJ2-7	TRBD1	CASSSLQGAFPYEQYF	TGTGCCAGCAGCTCCCTACAGGGGGCTTTCCCCTACGAGCAGTACTTC
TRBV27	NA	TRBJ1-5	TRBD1	CASSRDSSNQPQHF	TGTGCCAGTTCCCGGGACAGTAGCAATCAGCCCCAGCATTTT
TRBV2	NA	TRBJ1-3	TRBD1	CAGNLQGSIDTIYF	TGTGCCGGAAATCTACAGGGGAGTATAGACACCATATATTTT
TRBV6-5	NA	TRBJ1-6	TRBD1	CASTRDRYNSPLHF	TGTGCCAGTACTCGGGACAGATATAATTCACCCCTCCACTTT
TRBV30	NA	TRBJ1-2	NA	CAWSGHSRPHYGYTF	TGTGCCTGGAGTGGCCACAGCCGCCCCCACTATGGCTACACCTTC
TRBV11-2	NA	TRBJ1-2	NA	CASSSPMDRYYGYTF	TGTGCCAGCAGCTCCCCAATGGACAGATACTATGGCTACACCTTC
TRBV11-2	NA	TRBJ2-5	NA	CASSLVAVTEAQETQYF	TGTGCCAGCAGCTTAGTGGCGGTCACCGAGGCCCAAGAGACCCAGTACTTC
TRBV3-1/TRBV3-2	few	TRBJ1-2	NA	CASRDRTTPTNYGYTF	TGTGCCAGCAGGGACAGAACAACTCCGACTAACTATGGCTACACCTTC
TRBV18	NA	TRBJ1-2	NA	CASSPGTGENYGYTF	TGTGCCAGCTCACCCGGCACAGGAGAGAACTATGGCTACACCTTC
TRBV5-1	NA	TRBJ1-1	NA	CASSYFSDTEAFF	TGCGCCAGCAGCTACTTCTCGGACACTGAAGCTTTCTTT
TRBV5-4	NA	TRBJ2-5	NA	CASSLWEGGLETQYF	TGTGCCAGCAGCTTGTGGGAGGGGGGGCTGGAGACCCAGTACTTC
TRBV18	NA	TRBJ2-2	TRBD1	CASSPPQQGAITGELFF	TGTGCCAGCTCACCACCCCAACAGGGGGCGATCACCGGGGAGCTGTTTTTT
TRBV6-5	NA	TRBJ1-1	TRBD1	CASSQGGRTEAFF	TGTGCCAGCAGTCAGGGGGGTCGAACTGAAGCTTTCTTT
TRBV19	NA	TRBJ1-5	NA	CASSNRDNQPQHF	TGTGCCAGTAGTAACAGGGACAATCAGCCCCAGCATTTT
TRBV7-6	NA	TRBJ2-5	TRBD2	CASSLVQPGGETQYF	TGTGCCAGCAGCTTAGTCCAGCCGGGGGGAGAGACCCAGTACTTC